Listed here are 11 T cell receptor beta chains from one sample, sequenced in a study of shared clonotypes between healthy human individuals. Method: immunoSEQ multiplex PCR; TCRdb's copy keeps in-frame clones and lacks some. The sample has millions of clones; roughly nine tenths are singletons. Sequencing was done on a sample of naive CD4+ T cells sorted from blood. Subset described: CD45RA+ positively selected. These TCRs come from a man between 18 and 29 years old in good health.

The genes are TRBV5-1 and TRBJ1-4, with 9 bases matching TRBD1. V was clipped by 0 bases and J by 4 bases; unmatched bases: 7. The CDR3 covers 17 residues. Germline CDR1 is SGHRS and CDR2 is YFSETQ. CDR3 nucleotides: TGCGCCAGCAGCTTGGCCTGGACAGGGGATTATAATGAAAAACTGTTTTTT. Translated: CASSLAWTGDYNEKLFF.

Comment on this clone: Other DNA variants within this sample encode the same CDR3. This rearrangement joins TRBV11-2 to TRBJ2-2, with 9 positions matching TRBD2. The CDR3 has 15 residues. V shed 5 bases, J shed 5 bases, and the junction held 6 bases outside the gene matches. The germline CDR1 and CDR2 sequences are SGHAT and FQNNGV. CDR3 sequence reads: CASSPGLAGTGELFF. CDR3 DNA sequence: TGTGCCAGCAGCCCGGGCCTAGCGGGAACCGGGGAGCTGTTTTTT.

This chain links TRBV4-1 with TRBJ2-5; a weak D match, TRBD2 (6 bases). The CDR3 is 15 amino acids. Germline V gene data show CDR1 as MGHRA and CDR2 as YSYEKL. V gave up 4 bases and J gave up 5 bases, with 17 bases separating them. CDR3 nucleotides: TGCGCCAGCAGCCTATCTAGCGCCCTGAGGGAGACCCAGTACTTC. This translates into CASSLSSALRETQYF.

This clone appeared a single time. Distinct nucleotide sequences in the sample also encode this CDR3. The chain carries TRBV5-1 and TRBJ2-3; perhaps TRBD2 as D (6 bases). This CDR3 is built from 14 residues. V was pared by 4 bases and J by 1 base, with 10 bases between. CDR1 is SGHRS and CDR2 is YFSETQ in the germline V gene. The CDR3 here is CASSLGRGTDTQYF. In nucleotides, the CDR3 is TGCGCCAGCAGCCTCGGGAGAGGCACAGATACGCAGTATTTT.

The chain links TRBV6-6 to TRBJ1-5; D gene unclear. The CDR3 sequence is 14 residues long. V lost 8 bases to trimming and J lost 0 bases, with 11 bases between them. Germline V gene data show CDR1 as MNHNY and CDR2 as SVGAGI (reference sequence). This chain's CDR3 is CASQADHSNQPQHF. CDR3 DNA: TGTGCCAGCCAGGCGGACCATAGCAATCAGCCCCAGCATTTT.

The rearrangement links TRBV18 to TRBJ1-2; TRBD1 matches 10 bases. The ends lost 5 bases at V and 5 bases at J; junction bases unmatched: 5. The CDR3 runs 14 residues. The germline gives CDR1 KGHSH, CDR2 LQKENI. As DNA, the CDR3 is TGTGCCAGCTCAGAGACAGGGGGCTATTATGGCTACACCTTC. This encodes CASSETGGYYGYTF.

The J gene is TRBJ1-6, the V gene TRBV10-1; no firm D call. Germline CDR1 reads WNHNN; CDR2 reads SYGVQD (reference sequence). Trimming shortened V by 4 bases and J by 8 bases, and 15 bases separated the two germline ends. This CDR3 spans 15 amino acids. For the CDR3, the DNA is TGCGCCAGCAGTGCTACCGGCCAGGTGGATTCACCCCTCCACTTT. Its translation is CASSATGQVDSPLHF.

V gene TRBV18 combines with J gene TRBJ2-5; 11 bases match TRBD1. The CDR3 length is 16 residues. CDR1 is KGHSH and CDR2 is LQKENI in the germline V gene. The junction had 8 bases not matched to a gene; V was cut back by 3 bases and J by 5 bases. CDR3 amino acids: CASSPSGTGGKETQYF. The CDR3 coding sequence is TGTGCCAGCTCACCCTCGGGGACAGGGGGTAAGGAGACCCAGTACTTC.

The chain has TRBV7-9 and TRBJ2-1; weak D call: TRBD2 (6 bases). This CDR3 contains 12 residues. Germline assignment: CDR1 SEHNR and CDR2 FQNEAQ (reference sequence). The ends were cut back, 6 bases at V and 7 bases at J, with 10 bases in the middle. DNA of the CDR3: TGTGCCAGCAGACGGCGGGATAATGAGCAGTTCTTC. Translated: CASRRRDNEQFF.

J is TRBJ2-1 and V is TRBV27; unclear D gene. The CDR3 covers 13 residues. V was trimmed by 0 bases and J by 4 bases, leaving 4 bases between them. Germline CDR1 MNHEY, CDR2 SMNVEV (reference sequence). CDR3: CASSLSVYNEQFF. Here the CDR3 DNA reads TGTGCCAGCAGTTTATCTGTGTACAATGAGCAGTTCTTC.

J is TRBJ1-2 and V is TRBV2; 9 nucleotides agree with TRBD1. CDR1 is SNHLY and CDR2 is FYNNEI in the germline V gene. CDR3 size: 16 residues. V lost 4 bases and J lost 4; bases outside the gene matches: 10. The CDR3 loop reads CASSVTGGPTTYGYTF. The CDR3 DNA follows: TGTGCCAGCAGTGTGACAGGGGGTCCAACGACCTATGGCTACACCTTC.